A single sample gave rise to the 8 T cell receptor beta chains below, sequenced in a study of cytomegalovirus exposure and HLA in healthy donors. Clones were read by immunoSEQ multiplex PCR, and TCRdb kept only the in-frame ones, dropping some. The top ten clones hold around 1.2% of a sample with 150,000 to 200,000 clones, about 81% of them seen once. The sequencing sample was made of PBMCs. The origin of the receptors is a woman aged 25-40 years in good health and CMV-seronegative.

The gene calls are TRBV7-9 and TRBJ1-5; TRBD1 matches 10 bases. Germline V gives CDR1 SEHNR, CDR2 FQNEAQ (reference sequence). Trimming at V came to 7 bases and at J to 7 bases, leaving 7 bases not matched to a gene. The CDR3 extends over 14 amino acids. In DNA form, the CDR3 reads TGTGCCAGCACTGCCGGGACAGGGGAACAGCCCCAGCATTTT. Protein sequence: CASTAGTGEQPQHF.

DNA of the CDR3: TGTGCCAGCAGCTTGGGCCTACTGGGCGGGGGCCCTCAATACAATGAGCAGTTCTTC. Amino acid sequence: CASSLGLLGGGPQYNEQFF. V is TRBV5-4 and J is TRBJ2-1, with a tentative D call TRBD2 (7 bases). V lost 0 bases and J lost 4, with 23 bases in between. The CDR3 spans 19 residues. Per the germline V gene, CDR1 is SGHNT and CDR2 is YYREEE (reference sequence).

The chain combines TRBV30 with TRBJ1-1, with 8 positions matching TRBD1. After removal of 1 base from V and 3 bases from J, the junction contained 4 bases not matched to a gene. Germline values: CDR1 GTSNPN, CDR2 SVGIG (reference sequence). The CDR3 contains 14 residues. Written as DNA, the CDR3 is TGTGCCTGGAGTGGCCAGGGGGCGGACACTGAAGCTTTCTTT. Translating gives CAWSGQGADTEAFF.

CDR3 protein: CAISGSQGTAAWEQYF. CDR3 sequence (DNA): TGTGCCATCAGTGGGAGCCAGGGGACGGCGGCGTGGGAGCAGTACTTC. This chain uses TRBV10-3 with TRBJ2-7, with D perhaps TRBD1 (6 bases). This CDR3 comprises 16 residues. The germline V gene has CDR1 ENHRY and CDR2 SYGVKD. V lost 4 bases and J 7 bases, leaving 23 bases between the germline ends.

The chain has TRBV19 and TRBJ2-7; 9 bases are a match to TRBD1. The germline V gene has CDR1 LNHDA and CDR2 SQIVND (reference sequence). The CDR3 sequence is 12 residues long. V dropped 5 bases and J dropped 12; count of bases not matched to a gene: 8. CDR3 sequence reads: CASSAGGTGWYF. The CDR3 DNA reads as TGTGCCAGTAGTGCTGGGGGGACAGGGTGGTACTTC.

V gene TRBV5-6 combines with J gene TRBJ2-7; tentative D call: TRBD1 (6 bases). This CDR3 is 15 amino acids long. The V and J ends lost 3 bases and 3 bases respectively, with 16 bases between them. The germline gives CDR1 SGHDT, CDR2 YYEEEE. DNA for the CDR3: TGTGCCAGCAGCTACGCCTCAGGGGTGGTCTACGAGCAGTACTTC. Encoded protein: CASSYASGVVYEQYF.

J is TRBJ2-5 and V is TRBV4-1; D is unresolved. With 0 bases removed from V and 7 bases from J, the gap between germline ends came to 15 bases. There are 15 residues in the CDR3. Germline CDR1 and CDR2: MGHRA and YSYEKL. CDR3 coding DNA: TGCGCCAGCAGCCAAGAAGCCCCCCGTCCGGGGACCCAGTACTTC. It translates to CASSQEAPRPGTQYF.

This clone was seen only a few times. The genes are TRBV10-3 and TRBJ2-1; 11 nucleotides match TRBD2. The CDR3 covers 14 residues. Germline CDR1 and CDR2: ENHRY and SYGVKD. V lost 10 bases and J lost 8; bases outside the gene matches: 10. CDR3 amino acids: CATTLLSGRDEQFF. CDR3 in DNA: TGTGCCACCACGTTGCTTAGCGGGAGGGATGAGCAGTTCTTC.